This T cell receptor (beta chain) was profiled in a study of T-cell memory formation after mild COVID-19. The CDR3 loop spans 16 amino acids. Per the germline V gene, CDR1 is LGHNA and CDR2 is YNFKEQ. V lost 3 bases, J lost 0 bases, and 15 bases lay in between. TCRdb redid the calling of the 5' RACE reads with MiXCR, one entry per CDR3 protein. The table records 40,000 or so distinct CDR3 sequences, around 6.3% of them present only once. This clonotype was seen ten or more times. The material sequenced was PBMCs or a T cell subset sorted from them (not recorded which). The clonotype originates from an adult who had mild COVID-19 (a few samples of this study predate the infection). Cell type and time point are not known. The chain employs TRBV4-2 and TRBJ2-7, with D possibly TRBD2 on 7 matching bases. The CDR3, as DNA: TGTGCCAGCAGCCAGGGGGAGGGGGGCCACTCCTACGAGCAGTACTTC. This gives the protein CASSQGEGGHSYEQYF.